A selection of T cell receptor beta chains follows, all from one sample in a study of post-analysis software for immune sequencing data. From the PCR reads, TCRdb called clonotypes with MiXCR, one entry per CDR3 protein. The sample comprises fewer than 850,000 distinct CDR3 sequences, roughly 27% of which are singletons, and under 0.7% rests with the top ten. The sequenced sample consisted of blood. These receptors came from a girl between 5 and 17 years old with multiple sclerosis. Both conserved end residues are part of each CDR3.

>TRBJ1-2|TRBV20-1
CSARDRKSYGYTF
>TRBJ2-1|TRBV9
CASTPLPGLEVGEQFF
>TRBJ2-7|TRBV28
CASRQWTGVPYEQYF
>TRBJ2-5|TRBV3-1
CASSQFSSGVETQYF
>TRBJ2-5|TRBV12-5
CASGFGETQYF
>TRBJ2-5|TRBV12-3/TRBV12-4
CASSLPDRETQYF
>TRBJ2-3|TRBV15
CAAAVDRGSTDTQYF
>TRBJ1-5|TRBV12-3/TRBV12-4
CASSSKTGVGQPQHF
>TRBJ2-7|TRBV6-5
CASRPRIEGSYEQYF
>TRBJ2-7|TRBV6-2/TRBV6-3
CATSHGLYEQYF
>TRBJ1-2|TRBV5-1
CASNDRGQEGYTF
>TRBJ1-5|TRBV5-5
CASNLGNSRNQPQHF
>TRBJ2-1|TRBV9
CASSRDGLAGTYEQFF
>TRBJ2-5|TRBV6-1
CASSGGWGRQGTQYF
>TRBJ2-3|TRBV20-1
CSSYKTSGATDTQYF
>TRBJ1-2|TRBV6-2/TRBV6-3
CASSPGQVNYGYTF
>TRBJ2-7|TRBV20-1
CSAGGSSPFEQYF
>TRBJ2-3|TRBV12-3/TRBV12-4
CASSLNTGKATDTQYF
>TRBJ2-3|TRBV6-1
CASSEMFTTYLQYF
>TRBJ2-5|TRBV27
CASSFSSRGTQYF
>TRBJ2-7|TRBV28
CASNSVVSSYEQYF
>TRBJ2-3|TRBV5-1
CASSLGGGTTDTQYF
>TRBJ2-3|TRBV6-5
CASRAWGDTQYF
>TRBJ2-7|TRBV7-2
CASSLGGIISYEQYF
>TRBJ1-1|TRBV29-1
CSLWDGEAFF
>TRBJ1-2|TRBV10-3
CAIRNGGSYGYTF
>TRBJ2-3|TRBV20-1
CSARSGELIRNTQYF
>TRBJ2-5|TRBV5-1
CASSWVGSYQETQYF
>TRBJ2-3|TRBV13
CASSSLLAGSTDTQYF
>TRBJ2-3|TRBV20-1
CSARDNERGYTDTQYF
>TRBJ2-1|TRBV3-1
CASSASVYEQFF
>TRBJ2-7|TRBV6-1
CASKELWGQGSYEQYF
>TRBJ1-6|TRBV5-1
CASSLAFVGSSYNSPLHF
>TRBJ1-2|TRBV18
CASSPKHLNYGYIF
>TRBJ2-3|TRBV7-9
CASSPADTGADTQYF
>TRBJ2-3|TRBV5-6
CASSLEGLPNTDTQYF
>TRBJ2-5|TRBV4-1
CASSLPAGAQYF
>TRBJ2-7|TRBV11-3
CASSQTQSYEQYF
>TRBJ2-4|TRBV2
CASTSGLAGKNIQYF
>TRBJ2-3|TRBV7-2
CASSLDGLAGGRTDTQYF
>TRBJ1-1|TRBV10-3
CAISEAGTNTEAFF
>TRBJ2-3|TRBV2
CASSTGASTDTQYF
>TRBJ2-1|TRBV6-2/TRBV6-3
CASCQYRLYNEQFF
>TRBJ2-3|TRBV25-1
CASSEWDGGKTDTQYF
>TRBJ1-2|TRBV4-2
CASSQGGQKKNYGYTF
>TRBJ1-1|TRBV20-1
CSAERAHTFVDTEAFF
>TRBJ2-7|TRBV28
CASSQLGRYEQYF
>TRBJ1-1|TRBV10-3
CATFRGLGNTEAFF
>TRBJ1-2|TRBV29-1
CSVEGGQVYGYTF
>TRBJ1-5|TRBV4-1
CASSQLYRGLQPQHF
>TRBJ1-2|TRBV7-2
CASSGGTGRGGYTF
>TRBJ2-5|TRBV6-5
CASSYPAGTGEETQYF
>TRBJ2-7|TRBV20-1
CSASSVRDRDDEQYF
>TRBJ2-7|TRBV3-1
CASSPKPANYEQYF
>TRBJ1-4|TRBV20-1
CSARVVGQGGAFGEKLFF